This TCR beta chain was identified in a study of cytomegalovirus exposure and HLA in healthy donors. Germline CDR1 and CDR2: LGHNA and YNFKEQ. This CDR3 contains 18 residues. The V and J ends lost 2 bases and 0 bases, in that order; junction bases with no gene match: 8. PCR amplification relied on 60 Vbeta primers (plus 13 Jbeta primers). Generated by immunoSEQ multiplex PCR, the TCRdb table keeps only in-frame clones and is missing some. The sample totals some 160,000 clones. Sequencing was carried out using PBMCs. The clonotype was recovered from a man aged 25-45 years in good health and CMV-seronegative. The chain joins TRBV4-2 to TRBJ2-3; 10 nucleotides align to TRBD2. CDR3 in DNA: TGTGCCAGCAGCCAAAGGGGACTAGCGTTTACTAGCACAGATACGCAGTATTTT. The encoded protein is CASSQRGLAFTSTDTQYF.